This T cell receptor beta chain is from a study of cytomegalovirus exposure and HLA in healthy donors. Overall study: As an earlier analysis found, some 180 million T cells yielded about 120 million unique TCR beta sequences.

Primers for the PCR totalled 60 Vbeta and 13 Jbeta. Assay used: immunoSEQ multiplex PCR; TCRdb lists only in-frame clones, some missing. The sample includes around 200,000 clones, around 86% seen only once; the top ten take roughly 6%. Study observations and caveats: Researchers catalogued about 160 TCR beta chains as cytomegalovirus-associated. A later analysis associated 16,951 TCR beta sequences with HLA alleles at a 0.05 false discovery rate.

This clone came up once. What it recognizes is unknown. The V segment lost 5 bases and the J segment 3 bases; nucleotides outside the gene matches: 4. Germline-derived CDR1 and CDR2 are MNHEY and SVGAGI. This CDR3 is 13 amino acids long. The chain has TRBV6-5 and TRBJ2-7, with TRBD2 identical over 7 bases. This clonotype was sampled from a man between 35 and 55 years old in good health and CMV-seropositive. The specimen sequenced was PBMCs. This chain's CDR3 is CASSHGTIYEQYF. Here the CDR3 DNA reads TGTGCCAGCAGTCACGGGACTATCTACGAGCAGTACTTC.